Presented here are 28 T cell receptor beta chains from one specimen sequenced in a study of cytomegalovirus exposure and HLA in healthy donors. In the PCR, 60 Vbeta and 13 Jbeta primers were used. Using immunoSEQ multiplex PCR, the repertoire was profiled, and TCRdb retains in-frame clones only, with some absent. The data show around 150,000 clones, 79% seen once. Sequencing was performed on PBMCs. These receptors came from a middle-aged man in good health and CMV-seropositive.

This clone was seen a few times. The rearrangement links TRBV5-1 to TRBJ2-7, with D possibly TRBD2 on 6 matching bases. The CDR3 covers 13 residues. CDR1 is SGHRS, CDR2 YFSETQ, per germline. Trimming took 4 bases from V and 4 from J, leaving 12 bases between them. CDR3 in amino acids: CASSPGSWYEQYF. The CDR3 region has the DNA TGCGCCAGCAGCCCCGGGAGTTGGTACGAGCAGTACTTC. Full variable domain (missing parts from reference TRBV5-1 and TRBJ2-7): KAGVTQTPRYLIKTRGQQVTLSCSPISGHRSVSWYQQTPGQGLQFLFEYFSETQRNKGNFPGRFSGRQFSNSRSEMNVSTLELGDSALYLCASSPGSWYEQYFGPGTRLTVT.

CDR3 sequence reads: CASSLRTSGGGTDTQYF. The CDR3 DNA sequence: TGTGCCAGCAGTTTACGGACTAGCGGGGGGGGGACAGATACGCAGTATTTT. This chain joins TRBV27 and TRBJ2-3; 15 positions agree with TRBD2. The CDR3 length is 17 residues. Germline-derived CDR1 and CDR2 are MNHEY and SMNVEV (reference sequence). V dropped 2 bases and J dropped 3; count of bases not matched to a gene: 3.

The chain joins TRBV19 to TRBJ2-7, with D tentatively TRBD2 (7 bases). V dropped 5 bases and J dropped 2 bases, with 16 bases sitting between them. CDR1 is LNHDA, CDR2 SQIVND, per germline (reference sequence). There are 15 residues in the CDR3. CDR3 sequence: CASSPQGRGTYEQYF. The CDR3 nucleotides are TGTGCCAGTAGTCCCCAGGGGCGGGGGACCTACGAGCAGTACTTC.

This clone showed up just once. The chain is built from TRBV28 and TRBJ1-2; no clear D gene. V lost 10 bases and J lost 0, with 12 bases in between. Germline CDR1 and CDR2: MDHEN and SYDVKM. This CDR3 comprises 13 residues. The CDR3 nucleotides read TGTGCCATTTCAATAACTGCTAACTATGGCTACACCTTC. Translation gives CAISITANYGYTF.

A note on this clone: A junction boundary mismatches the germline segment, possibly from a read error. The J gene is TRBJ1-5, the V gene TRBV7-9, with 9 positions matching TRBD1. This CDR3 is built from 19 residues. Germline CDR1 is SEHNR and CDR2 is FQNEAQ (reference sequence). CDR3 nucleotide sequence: TGTTCCAGCAGCTTAGCGAATGGACAGGGGATCGGATTAGGCCAGCCCCAGCATTTT. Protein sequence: CSSSLANGQGIGLGQPQHF.

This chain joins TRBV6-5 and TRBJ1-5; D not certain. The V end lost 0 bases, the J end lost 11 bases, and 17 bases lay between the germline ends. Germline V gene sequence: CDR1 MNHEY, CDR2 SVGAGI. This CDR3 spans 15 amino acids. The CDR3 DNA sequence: TGTGCCAGCAGTTACTCGAGCAATCAACCGGAGTCCCAGCATTTT. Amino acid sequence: CASSYSSNQPESQHF.

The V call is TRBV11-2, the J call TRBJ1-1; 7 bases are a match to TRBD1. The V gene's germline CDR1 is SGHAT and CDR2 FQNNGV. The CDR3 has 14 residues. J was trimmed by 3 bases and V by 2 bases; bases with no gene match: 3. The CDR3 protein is CASSLRTGHTEAFF. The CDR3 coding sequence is TGTGCCAGCAGCTTAAGGACAGGCCACACTGAAGCTTTCTTT.

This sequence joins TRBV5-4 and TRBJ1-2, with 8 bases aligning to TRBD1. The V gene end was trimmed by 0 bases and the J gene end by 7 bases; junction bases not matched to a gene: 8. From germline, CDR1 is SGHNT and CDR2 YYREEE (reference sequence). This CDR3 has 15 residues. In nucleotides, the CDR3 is TGTGCCAGCAGCTTGGCTGGGGCAGGGGGCTCTGGCTACACCTTC. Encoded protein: CASSLAGAGGSGYTF.

The CDR3 DNA sequence: TGTGCCAGCAGCGGATCAGTACAGGACGAGCAGTACTTC. It specifies CASSGSVQDEQYF. The rearrangement joins TRBV9 to TRBJ2-7, with D perhaps matching TRBD1 (5 bases). Trimming removed 3 bases at V and 5 bases at J, with 12 bases between. This CDR3 spans 13 amino acids. The V gene's germline CDR1 is SGDLS and CDR2 YYNGEE.

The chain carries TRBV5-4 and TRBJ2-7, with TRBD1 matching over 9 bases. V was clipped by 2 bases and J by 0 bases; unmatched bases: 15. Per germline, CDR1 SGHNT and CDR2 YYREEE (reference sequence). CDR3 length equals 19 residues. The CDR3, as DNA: TGTGCCAGCAGCTTTGGGCGGACAGGGGTCGGGGATAGCTCCTACGAGCAGTACTTC. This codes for CASSFGRTGVGDSSYEQYF.

CDR3 amino acids: CASSPGTPYEQYF. CDR3 nucleotides: TGTGCCAGCAGCCCCGGGACTCCCTACGAGCAGTACTTC. The chain links TRBV5-6 to TRBJ2-7; weak D call: TRBD2 (6 bases). CDR3 length: 13 amino acids. The V end lost 4 bases, the J end lost 2 bases, and 10 bases lay between the germline ends. The germline CDR1 and CDR2 sequences are SGHDT and YYEEEE.

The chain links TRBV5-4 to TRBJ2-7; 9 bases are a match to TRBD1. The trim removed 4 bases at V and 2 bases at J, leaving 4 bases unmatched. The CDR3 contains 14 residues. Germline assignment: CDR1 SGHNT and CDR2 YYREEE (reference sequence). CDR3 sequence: CASSIRQGAYEQYF. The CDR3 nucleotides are TGTGCCAGCAGCATCCGACAGGGGGCCTACGAGCAGTACTTC.

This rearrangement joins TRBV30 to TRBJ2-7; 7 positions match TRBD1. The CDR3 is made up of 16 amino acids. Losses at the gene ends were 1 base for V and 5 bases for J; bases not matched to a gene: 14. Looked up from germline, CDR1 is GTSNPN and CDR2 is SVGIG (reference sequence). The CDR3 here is CAWSGRQGSISHEQYF. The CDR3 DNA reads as TGTGCCTGGAGTGGCAGACAGGGATCAATTTCCCACGAGCAGTACTTC.

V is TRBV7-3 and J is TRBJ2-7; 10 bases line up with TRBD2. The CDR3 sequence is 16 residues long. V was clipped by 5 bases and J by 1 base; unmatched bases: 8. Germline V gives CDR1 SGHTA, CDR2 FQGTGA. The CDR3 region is CASSPTGTSASYEQYF. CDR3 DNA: TGTGCCAGCAGCCCAACCGGGACTAGCGCTTCCTACGAGCAGTACTTC.

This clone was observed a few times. The CDR3 DNA is TGTGCCAGCAGCTTGTCTATGAACACTGAAGCTTTCTTT. This gives the protein CASSLSMNTEAFF. The rearrangement joins TRBV5-6 to TRBJ1-1; D is unclear. The CDR3 runs 13 residues. CDR1 and CDR2 (germline): SGHDT, YYEEEE. V was cut by 1 base and J by 0 bases, with 4 bases left in between.

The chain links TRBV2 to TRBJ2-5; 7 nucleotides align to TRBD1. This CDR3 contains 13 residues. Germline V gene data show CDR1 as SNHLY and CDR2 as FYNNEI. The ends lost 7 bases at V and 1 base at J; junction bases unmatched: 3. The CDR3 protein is CASTGQRQETQYF. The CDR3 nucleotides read TGTGCCAGCACGGGACAGCGCCAAGAGACCCAGTACTTC.

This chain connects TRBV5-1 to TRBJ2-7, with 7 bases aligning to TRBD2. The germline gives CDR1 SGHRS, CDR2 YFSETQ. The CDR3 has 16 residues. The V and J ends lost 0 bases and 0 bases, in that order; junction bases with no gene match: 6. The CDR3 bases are TGCGCCAGCAGCTTGGACCGGGAGGAGCCCTCCTACGAGCAGTACTTC. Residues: CASSLDREEPSYEQYF.

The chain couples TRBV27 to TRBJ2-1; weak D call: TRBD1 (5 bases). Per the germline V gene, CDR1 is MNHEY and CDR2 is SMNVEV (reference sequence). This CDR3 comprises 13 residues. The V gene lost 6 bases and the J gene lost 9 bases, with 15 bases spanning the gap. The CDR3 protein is CASRSGIWGEQFF. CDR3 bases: TGTGCCAGCAGATCAGGGATCTGGGGTGAGCAGTTCTTC.

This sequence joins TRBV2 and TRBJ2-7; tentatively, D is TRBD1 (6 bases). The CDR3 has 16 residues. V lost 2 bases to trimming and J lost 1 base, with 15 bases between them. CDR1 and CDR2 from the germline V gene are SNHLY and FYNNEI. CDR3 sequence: CASSERLLGQSYEQYF. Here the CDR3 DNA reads TGTGCCAGCAGTGAACGGCTCCTTGGACAGTCCTACGAGCAGTACTTC.

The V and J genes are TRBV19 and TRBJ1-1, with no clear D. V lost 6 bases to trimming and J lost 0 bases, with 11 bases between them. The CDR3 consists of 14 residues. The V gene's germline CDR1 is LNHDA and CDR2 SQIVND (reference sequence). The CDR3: CASRTATMNTEAFF. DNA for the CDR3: TGTGCCAGTAGAACCGCTACCATGAACACTGAAGCTTTCTTT.

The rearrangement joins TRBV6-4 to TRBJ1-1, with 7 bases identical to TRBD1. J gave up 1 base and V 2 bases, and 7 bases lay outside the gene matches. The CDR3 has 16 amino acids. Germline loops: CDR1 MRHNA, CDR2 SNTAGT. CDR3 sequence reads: CASSDLFDRANTEAFF. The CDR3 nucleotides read TGTGCCAGCAGTGACCTTTTCGACAGGGCGAACACTGAAGCTTTCTTT.

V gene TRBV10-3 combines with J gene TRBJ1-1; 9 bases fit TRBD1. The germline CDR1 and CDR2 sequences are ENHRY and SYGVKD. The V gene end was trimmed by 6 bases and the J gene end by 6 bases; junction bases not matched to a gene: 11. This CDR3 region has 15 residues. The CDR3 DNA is TGTGCCATCAGCCCGACGGGACAGGGAATGGCTGAAGCTTTCTTT. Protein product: CAISPTGQGMAEAFF.

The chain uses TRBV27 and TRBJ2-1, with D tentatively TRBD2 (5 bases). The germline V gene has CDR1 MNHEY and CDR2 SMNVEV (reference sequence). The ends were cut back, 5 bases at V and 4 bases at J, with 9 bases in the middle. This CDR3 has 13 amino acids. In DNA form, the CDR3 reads TGTGCCAGCAGTGCGACTACTTACAATGAGCAGTTCTTC. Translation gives CASSATTYNEQFF.

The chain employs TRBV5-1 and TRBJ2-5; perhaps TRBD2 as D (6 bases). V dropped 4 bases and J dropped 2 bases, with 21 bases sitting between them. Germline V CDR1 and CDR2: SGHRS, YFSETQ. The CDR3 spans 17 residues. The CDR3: CASSPEGGRVGQETQYF. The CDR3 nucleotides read TGCGCCAGCAGCCCAGAGGGAGGCAGGGTGGGACAAGAGACCCAGTACTTC.

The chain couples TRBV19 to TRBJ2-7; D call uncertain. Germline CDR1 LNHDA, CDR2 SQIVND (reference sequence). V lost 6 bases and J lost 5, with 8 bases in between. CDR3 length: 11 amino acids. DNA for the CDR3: TGTGCCAGTAGGAGCCCGAACGAGCAGTACTTC. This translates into CASRSPNEQYF.

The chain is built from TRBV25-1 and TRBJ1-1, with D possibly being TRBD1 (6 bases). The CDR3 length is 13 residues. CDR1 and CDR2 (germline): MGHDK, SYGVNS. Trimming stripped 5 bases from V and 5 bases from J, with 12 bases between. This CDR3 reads CASSPGAKTEAFF. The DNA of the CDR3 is TGTGCCAGCAGTCCAGGGGCAAAAACTGAAGCTTTCTTT.

The CDR3 DNA is TGTGCCACCAGCCAGACAGGGACCTCCTACGAGCAGTACTTC. This translates into CATSQTGTSYEQYF. This sequence joins TRBV15 and TRBJ2-5; 7 positions agree with TRBD1. The DNA end favors TRBJ2-7, so the J call may be wrong. The CDR3 contains 14 residues. Germline CDR1 and CDR2: LNHNV and YYDKDF (reference sequence).

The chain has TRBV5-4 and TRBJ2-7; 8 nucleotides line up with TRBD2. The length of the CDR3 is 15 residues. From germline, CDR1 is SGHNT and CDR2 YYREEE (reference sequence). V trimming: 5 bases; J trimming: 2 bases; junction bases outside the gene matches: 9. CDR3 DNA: TGTGCCAGCAGGCGGGGACTAGGGGAAACCTACGAGCAGTACTTC. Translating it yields CASRRGLGETYEQYF.